This T cell receptor beta chain is from a study of shared clonotypes between healthy human individuals. Whole-study context: The donor group consisted of two women and a few men, aged 18 to 49. Study-wide results and caveats: Memory subsets generally showed lower estimated richness than naive subsets.

In the CD4+ fraction, cells were divided into CD45RA+ naive and CD45RA-negative memory subsets. With 2 bases removed from V and 2 bases from J, the gap between germline ends came to 9 bases. CDR1 and CDR2 from the germline V gene are SNHLY and FYNNEI. This CDR3 spans 14 amino acids. For this clone: Its antigen is as yet unknown.

At a deep level, the assay was run. Some clones are missing from TCRdb's copy, which holds only in-frame ones; the method was immunoSEQ multiplex PCR. The sample holds about 660,000 clones, less than 85% seen once. The sample taken for sequencing was memory CD4+ T cells sorted from blood. Subset given: CD45RA-negative fraction. The clonotype comes from a woman between 25 and 40 years old in good health. The chain recombines TRBV2 with TRBJ1-2; D is uncertain. The CDR3 sequence: CASSEFHGNYGYTF. CDR3 DNA: TGTGCCAGCAGTGAATTCCACGGAAACTATGGCTACACCTTC. The complete variable domain, with remaining parts taken from reference TRBV2 and TRBJ1-2, reads EPEVTQTPSHQVTQMGQEVILRCVPISNHLYFYWYRQILGQKVEFLVSFYNNEISEKSEIFDDQFSVERPDGSNFTLKIRSTKLEDSAMYFCASSEFHGNYGYTFGSGTRLTVV.